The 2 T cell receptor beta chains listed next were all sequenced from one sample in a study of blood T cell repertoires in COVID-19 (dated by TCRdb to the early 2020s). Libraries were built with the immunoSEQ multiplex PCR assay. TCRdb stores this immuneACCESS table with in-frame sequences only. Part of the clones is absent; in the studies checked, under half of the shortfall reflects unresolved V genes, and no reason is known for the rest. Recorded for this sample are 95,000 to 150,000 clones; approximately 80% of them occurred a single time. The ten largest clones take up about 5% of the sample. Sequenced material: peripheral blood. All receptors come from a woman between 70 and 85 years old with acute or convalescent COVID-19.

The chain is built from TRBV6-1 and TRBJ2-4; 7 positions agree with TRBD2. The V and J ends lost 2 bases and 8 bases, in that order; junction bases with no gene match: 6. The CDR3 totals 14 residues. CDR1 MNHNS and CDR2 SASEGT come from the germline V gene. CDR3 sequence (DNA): TGTGCCAGCAGTGAATGGGGGGGAGGATACATTCAGTACTTC. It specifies CASSEWGGGYIQYF.

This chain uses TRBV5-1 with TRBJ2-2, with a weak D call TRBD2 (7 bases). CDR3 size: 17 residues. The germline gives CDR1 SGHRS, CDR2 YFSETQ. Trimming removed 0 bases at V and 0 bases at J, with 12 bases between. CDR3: CASSLEAGAPNTGELFF. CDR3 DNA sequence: TGCGCCAGCAGCTTGGAGGCGGGGGCGCCGAACACCGGGGAGCTGTTTTTT. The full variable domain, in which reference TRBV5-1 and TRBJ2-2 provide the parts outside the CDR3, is KAGVTQTPRYLIKTRGQQVTLSCSPISGHRSVSWYQQTPGQGLQFLFEYFSETQRNKGNFPGRFSGRQFSNSRSEMNVSTLELGDSALYLCASSLEAGAPNTGELFFGEGSRLTVL.